One and the same sample provided the 19 T cell receptor beta chains below, sequenced in a study of T-cell reconstitution after alpha-beta-depleted transplantation in children. Researchers prepared the TCRbeta library using unique molecular identifiers, the study reports. TCRdb itself ran the PCR reads through MiXCR, one entry per CDR3 protein. The table shows about 210,000 distinct CDR3 sequences, with about a sixth occurring only once. The source was PBMCs, mostly from graft donor cells, collected 360 days after TCRalphabeta/CD19-depleted stem cell transplant. These receptors were collected from a male patient under 10 years old who had a stem cell transplant for acute lymphoblastic leukemia, so the T cells may come from the graft donor.

The table lists this clonotype with many counts. The V gene is TRBV2, the J gene TRBJ2-1; the D gene is possibly TRBD2 (6 bases). With 8 bases removed from V and 14 bases from J, the gap between germline ends came to 19 bases. This CDR3 is built from 12 residues. From germline, CDR1 is SNHLY and CDR2 FYNNEI. The CDR3 protein is CASAPRAGLEFF. Written as DNA, the CDR3 is TGTGCCAGCGCTCCCAGGGCGGGACTGGAGTTCTTC.

The V call is TRBV18, the J call TRBJ2-7, with TRBD1 matching over 7 bases. The CDR3 loop spans 13 amino acids. The V gene end was trimmed by 4 bases and the J gene end by 3 bases; junction bases not matched to a gene: 3. CDR1 is KGHSH, CDR2 LQKENI, per germline. CDR3: CASSLGQFYEQYF. Here the CDR3 DNA reads TGTGCCAGCTCACTGGGACAGTTCTACGAGCAGTACTTC.

This clonotype has a single count. V usage is TRBV7-8 and J usage is TRBJ2-3; no firm D call. This CDR3 contains 14 residues. Germline CDR1 SGHVS, CDR2 FQNEAQ. Deletions cut 3 bases from V and 3 bases from J, with 10 bases between. In nucleotides, the CDR3 is TGTGCCAGCAGCTTTCGGTTGGTTACAGATACGCAGTATTTT. This encodes CASSFRLVTDTQYF.

The CDR3 spells CAISKPEAGGASTDTQYF. The CDR3 DNA is TGTGCCATCAGTAAACCCGAGGCGGGGGGGGCCAGCACAGATACGCAGTATTTT. The J gene is TRBJ2-3, the V gene TRBV10-3, with 9 nucleotides matching TRBD2. CDR3 size: 18 residues. Looked up from germline, CDR1 is ENHRY and CDR2 is SYGVKD. V trimming: 5 bases; J trimming: 0 bases; junction bases outside the gene matches: 12.

This clonotype was counted between two and nine times. The chain recombines TRBV12-3 or TRBV12-4 with TRBJ2-7; perhaps TRBD2 as D (5 bases). Trimming removed 5 bases at V and 13 bases at J, with 18 bases between. This CDR3 is 12 amino acids long. Written as DNA, the CDR3 is TGTGCCAGCAGTCGCGGGCGGACCGGCTTTTACTTC. Translated, it gives CASSRGRTGFYF.

The CDR3 region is CASSLDTPAGVTGELFF. The DNA of the CDR3 is TGTGCCAGCAGTTTAGATACCCCCGCAGGGGTCACCGGGGAGCTGTTTTTT. V is TRBV12-3 or TRBV12-4 and J is TRBJ2-2, with D possibly being TRBD1 (6 bases). V lost 1 base to trimming and J lost 4 bases, with 16 bases between them. The CDR3 sequence is 17 residues long.

About this clonotype itself: The DNA is omitted, as the CDR3 cannot be located on it reliably, and the CDR3 follows TCRdb's listing. The chain carries TRBV12-3 or TRBV12-4 and TRBJ2-7; the table's TRBD1 call for D was not verified on the DNA. The CDR3 totals 16 residues, both ends included. The CDR3 loop reads CASSFGPGLEGYEQYF.

In this sample, this clonotype turned up a few times. The rearrangement joins TRBV24-1 to TRBJ1-5; D remains unclear. The CDR3 totals 12 residues. Germline V gene sequence: CDR1 KGHDR, CDR2 SFDVKD. The germline V and J ends were trimmed by 4 bases and 5 bases, with 5 bases remaining between them. The CDR3 loop reads CATSDPDQPQHF. CDR3 nucleotides: TGTGCCACCAGTGACCCTGATCAGCCCCAGCATTTT.

This clonotype was observed a handful of times. The CDR3 region is CASISPSGLGVGYNEQFF. The CDR3, as DNA: TGTGCCAGCATTTCACCTTCCGGACTAGGCGTCGGCTACAATGAGCAGTTCTTC. J is TRBJ2-1 and V is TRBV27, with 7 bases lining up with TRBD2. Germline-derived CDR1 and CDR2 are MNHEY and SMNVEV (reference sequence). This CDR3 contains 18 residues. V shed 7 bases, J shed 3 bases, and the junction held 18 bases outside the gene matches.

The rearrangement links TRBV24-1 to TRBJ2-1; the D is unclear. The V gene's germline CDR1 is KGHDR and CDR2 SFDVKD. The CDR3 totals 13 residues. Trimming stripped 0 bases from V and 7 bases from J, with 6 bases between. CDR3 DNA: TGTGCCACCAGTGATTTGCGTTGGAATGAGCAGTTCTTC. This codes for CATSDLRWNEQFF.

The chain carries TRBV5-4 and TRBJ1-6; no definite D call. V lost 0 bases and J lost 7, with 23 bases in between. CDR1 SGHNT and CDR2 YYREEE come from the germline V gene (reference sequence). The CDR3 length is 19 residues. CDR3 DNA: TGTGCCAGCAGCTTGGCTCACTTCACCAAATTATATATAAATTCACCCCTCCACTTT. This gives the protein CASSLAHFTKLYINSPLHF. Variable domain in full (rest from reference TRBV5-4 and TRBJ1-6): ETGVTQSPTHLIKTRGQQVTLRCSSQSGHNTVSWYQQALGQGPQFIFQYYREEENGRGNFPPRFSGLQFPNYSSELNVNALELDDSALYLCASSLAHFTKLYINSPLHFGNGTRLTVT.

This CDR3 reads CASSSKGLASYNEQFF. CDR3 coding DNA: TGTGCCAGCAGCTCAAAGGGACTAGCGTCATACAATGAGCAGTTCTTC. The chain is built from TRBV5-4 and TRBJ2-1; 10 positions match TRBD2. There are 16 residues in the CDR3. In germline, CDR1 is SGHNT, CDR2 YYREEE (reference sequence). Trimming removed 3 bases from V and 4 bases from J; junction bases left unmatched: 7.

The chain employs TRBV4-2 and TRBJ2-4, with a tentative D call TRBD2 (6 bases). Deletions cut 0 bases from V and 2 bases from J, with 11 bases between. CDR3 length: 16 amino acids. From germline, CDR1 is LGHNA and CDR2 YNFKEQ. CDR3 DNA: TGTGCCAGCAGCCAAGAGGGGGGAAGTACCAAAAACATTCAGTACTTC. Protein sequence: CASSQEGGSTKNIQYF.

The rearrangement uses TRBV7-9 and TRBJ2-5; 11 nucleotides align to TRBD2. Germline V gene data show CDR1 as SEHNR and CDR2 as FQNEAQ (reference sequence). This CDR3 comprises 17 residues. With V trimmed by 0 bases and J by 4 bases, 7 bases remained unmatched. The CDR3 spells CASSLATGTSGSETQYF. The CDR3 DNA is TGTGCCAGCAGCTTAGCAACCGGGACTAGCGGATCAGAGACCCAGTACTTC.

The rearrangement uses TRBV4-3 and TRBJ2-1; no reliable D call. This CDR3 has 14 amino acids. The V end lost 0 bases, the J end lost 6 bases, and 9 bases lay between the germline ends. Germline lookup yields CDR1 LGHNA and CDR2 YSLEER. The CDR3 DNA reads TGCGCCAGCAGCCAAGATCCGGACGTCAATGAGCAGTTCTTC. Translating it yields CASSQDPDVNEQFF.

This sequence joins TRBV20-1 and TRBJ2-1; D perhaps matches TRBD1 (6 bases). The V end lost 1 base, the J end lost 4 bases, and 11 bases lay between the germline ends. The CDR3 length is 14 residues. Germline loops: CDR1 DFQATT, CDR2 SNEGSKA (reference sequence). The chain's CDR3 is CSARGGPLYNEQFF. The CDR3 DNA is TGCAGTGCTAGAGGGGGGCCCCTTTACAATGAGCAGTTCTTC.

This chain links TRBV29-1 with TRBJ1-2; TRBD1 matches at 7 bases. The germline V gene has CDR1 SQVTM and CDR2 ANQGSEA. This CDR3 comprises 13 residues. With V trimmed by 7 bases and J by 4 bases, 9 bases remained unmatched. CDR3 residues: CSASGQVGYGYTF. CDR3 DNA sequence: TGCAGCGCGAGCGGACAGGTGGGCTATGGCTACACCTTC.

This clonotype occurred many times. The chain uses TRBV12-3 or TRBV12-4 and TRBJ2-3, with D possibly TRBD1 on 6 matching bases. Trimming took 7 bases from V and 4 from J, leaving 15 bases between them. The CDR3 covers 14 residues. The CDR3 is CASTRDIKSDTQYF. DNA of the CDR3: TGTGCCAGCACCCGGGACATAAAGTCAGATACGCAGTATTTT.

In this sample, this clonotype turned up a few times. The chain couples TRBV11-1 to TRBJ2-1, with TRBD2 identical over 10 bases. Germline CDR1 is SGHAT and CDR2 is FQDESV (reference sequence). The V gene end was trimmed by 0 bases and the J gene end by 3 bases; junction bases not matched to a gene: 11. The CDR3 is made up of 19 amino acids. This CDR3 reads CASSLALPTSGVHYNEQFF. CDR3 coding DNA: TGTGCCAGCAGCTTAGCGCTACCTACTAGCGGGGTTCACTACAATGAGCAGTTCTTC.